Presented here are 22 T cell receptor beta chains from one specimen sequenced in a study of T cells after yellow fever vaccination. TCRdb itself ran the 5' RACE reads through MiXCR, one entry per CDR3 protein. The sample gives 360,000 or so distinct CDR3 sequences, 11% of which show up once; around 20% is in the top ten. Sequencing used PBMCs, obtained on the day of the first yellow fever vaccination. These receptors originate from a man aged 18 to 30 who received the YFV17D yellow fever vaccine.

The chain is built from TRBV7-9 and TRBJ1-6, with D possibly matching TRBD1 (6 bases). V dropped 1 base and J dropped 6 bases, with 16 bases sitting between them. Germline CDR1 SEHNR, CDR2 FQNEAQ (reference sequence). The CDR3 sequence is 17 residues long. CDR3 coding DNA: TGTGCCAGCAGCTTAGAGTGGGGGCCTCGAATTAATTCACCCCTCCACTTT. Its protein is CASSLEWGPRINSPLHF.

In its sample, this clonotype was seen a few times. The rearrangement joins TRBV7-9 to TRBJ2-7; 10 bases are a match to TRBD2. Trimming took 6 bases from V and 3 from J; bases not matched to a gene: 8. CDR3 length equals 15 residues. Looked up from germline, CDR1 is SEHNR and CDR2 is FQNEAQ (reference sequence). CDR3 in DNA: TGTGCCAGCAGTGACCGGACTAGCGGTTACTACGAGCAGTACGTC. It encodes CASSDRTSGYYEQYV.

About this clonotype: The germline gene is not matched at one end of the junction; a read error may be the cause. The chain recombines TRBV18 with TRBJ1-2; D call uncertain. CDR3 length: 11 amino acids. Germline V lookup: CDR1 KGHSH, CDR2 LQKENI. The CDR3 reads CASSPETGVHF. The CDR3 DNA sequence: TGTGCCAGCTCACCAGAGACGGGAGTGCACTTC.

This clonotype was picked up a small number of times. The CDR3 protein is CASTLGSRYNEQFF. The DNA of the CDR3 is TGTGCCAGCACCCTCGGGAGTCGTTACAATGAGCAGTTCTTC. J is TRBJ2-1 and V is TRBV27, with a tentative D call TRBD2 (6 bases). Looked up from germline, CDR1 is MNHEY and CDR2 is SMNVEV (reference sequence). This CDR3 has 14 residues. V dropped 7 bases and J dropped 4 bases, with 14 bases sitting between them.

The V gene is TRBV4-1, the J gene TRBJ2-4, with D uncertain. This CDR3 contains 15 residues. Germline V CDR1 and CDR2: MGHRA, YSYEKL. V was trimmed by 3 bases and J by 0 bases, leaving 9 bases between them. The CDR3 spells CASSHLQLAKNIQYF. In DNA, the CDR3 is TGCGCCAGCAGCCACTTACAGCTAGCCAAAAACATTCAGTACTTC.

This chain links TRBV11-2 with TRBJ1-2; the D is unclear. Trimming pared 5 bases from V and 3 bases from J, leaving 19 bases between. The CDR3 contains 16 residues. CDR1 and CDR2 from the germline V gene are SGHAT and FQNNGV. DNA of the CDR3: TGTGCCAGCAGCCGAAAGGGTGGGGTCGATGACTATGGCTACACCTTC. It yields the protein CASSRKGGVDDYGYTF.

V and J are TRBV3-1 and TRBJ2-3; 7 bases match TRBD1. The J segment lost 1 base and the V segment lost 0 bases, leaving 4 bases of the junction unmatched. In germline, CDR1 is LGHDT, CDR2 YNNKEL (reference sequence). There are 16 residues in the CDR3. The CDR3 loop is CASSQEFGQGTDTQYF. The CDR3 DNA sequence: TGTGCCAGCAGCCAAGAATTCGGACAGGGCACAGATACGCAGTATTTT.

Only a few counts were recorded for this clonotype. The chain is built from TRBV29-1 and TRBJ2-3; 7 nucleotides line up with TRBD2. V gave up 3 bases and J gave up 1 base; unmatched junction bases: 1. The CDR3 length is 13 residues. The germline V gene has CDR1 SQVTM and CDR2 ANQGSEA. The CDR3 reads CSVDRGGTDTQYF. The CDR3 DNA is TGCAGCGTTGACCGGGGGGGCACAGATACGCAGTATTTT.

This clonotype has more than one count but fewer than ten. This chain uses TRBV4-3 with TRBJ1-4; D call uncertain. Per the germline V gene, CDR1 is LGHNA and CDR2 is YSLEER. The CDR3 length is 17 residues. Trimming took off 1 base at V and 3 bases at J, with 15 bases between the two ends. CDR3 coding DNA: TGCGCCAGCAGCCAAGTTGGTCTGGGGAGGGCTAATGAAAAACTGTTTTTT. This translates into CASSQVGLGRANEKLFF.

The genes are TRBV7-9 and TRBJ2-1, with 9 bases matching TRBD2. Germline V gene sequence: CDR1 SEHNR, CDR2 FQNEAQ (reference sequence). This CDR3 is built from 16 residues. With V trimmed by 5 bases and J by 2 bases, 7 bases remained unmatched. This CDR3 reads CASSLLAGKAYNEQFF. CDR3 bases: TGTGCCAGCAGCCTCCTAGCGGGGAAAGCCTACAATGAGCAGTTCTTC. Drawing the rest from reference TRBV7-9 and TRBJ2-1, the complete variable domain is DTGVSQNPRHKITKRGQNVTFRCDPISEHNRLYWYRQTLGQGPEFLTYFQNEAQLEKSRLLSDRFSAERPKGSFSTLEIQRTEQGDSAMYLCASSLLAGKAYNEQFFGPGTRLTVL.

This chain links TRBV7-3 with TRBJ1-2; the D gene is possibly TRBD1 (6 bases). Germline CDR1 and CDR2: SGHTA and FQGTGA. CDR3 length: 13 residues. Between the trimmed V and J ends, which lost 4 bases and 8 bases, there was a span of 14 bases. The CDR3 bases are TGTGCCAGCAGCTCCACAGGGATGGGGGGCTACACCTTC. It translates to CASSSTGMGGYTF. Based on the CDR3 plus reference TRBV7-3 and TRBJ1-2, the full variable domain is GAGVSQTPSNKVTEKGKYVELRCDPISGHTALYWYRQSLGQGPEFLIYFQGTGAADDSGLPNDRFFAVRPEGSVSTLKIQRTERGDSAVYLCASSSTGMGGYTFGSGTRLTVV.

The chain employs TRBV7-2 and TRBJ1-2; 9 nucleotides match TRBD1. This CDR3 spans 14 amino acids. J lost 6 bases, V lost 2 bases, and 4 bases had no gene match. The germline CDR1 and CDR2 sequences are SGHTA and FQGNSA. This chain's CDR3 is CASSLLGQGNGYTF. CDR3 in DNA: TGTGCCAGCAGCTTACTGGGACAGGGAAATGGCTACACCTTC.

V gene TRBV6-2 or TRBV6-3 combines with J gene TRBJ2-1; 8 bases map to TRBD2. CDR3 length equals 15 residues. The ends lost 6 bases at V and 3 bases at J; junction bases unmatched: 7. The germline CDR1 and CDR2 sequences are MNHEY and SVGEGT. CDR3 DNA: TGTGCCAGCAGAGAGAGCGGGGGCCACTACAATGAGCAGTTCTTC. Its translation: CASRESGGHYNEQFF.

This chain joins TRBV20-1 and TRBJ2-5, with 14 bases fitting TRBD2. Germline CDR1 DFQATT, CDR2 SNEGSKA (reference sequence). This CDR3 has 13 amino acids. CDR3 nucleotide sequence: TGCAGCGTAGGGACTAGCGGGAGAAGGACCCAGTACTTC. This translates into CSVGTSGRRTQYF.

This clonotype occurred a few times. The chain recombines TRBV4-1 with TRBJ2-2; D not certain. Germline CDR1 and CDR2: MGHRA and YSYEKL. The CDR3 sequence is 15 residues long. V lost 0 bases to trimming and J lost 4 bases, with 9 bases between them. The CDR3 loop is CASSQDLQITGELFF. Written as DNA, the CDR3 is TGCGCCAGCAGCCAAGATCTCCAGATCACCGGGGAGCTGTTTTTT.

This clonotype was recorded many times. The chain recombines TRBV20-1 with TRBJ1-1; the D is unclear. Trimming cost V 0 bases and J 1 base, with 6 bases left between them. The CDR3 extends over 13 amino acids. Germline values: CDR1 DFQATT, CDR2 SNEGSKA (reference sequence). The CDR3, as DNA: TGCAGTGCTAGAGATCCTCGGAACACTGAAGCTTTCTTT. Residues: CSARDPRNTEAFF.

V is TRBV18 and J is TRBJ2-3, with a possible D match to TRBD1 (6 bases). Germline CDR1 reads KGHSH; CDR2 reads LQKENI. This CDR3 is 13 amino acids long. Trimming cost V 4 bases and J 5 bases, with 10 bases left between them. CDR3 amino acids: CASSLGAEDTQYF. The CDR3 DNA follows: TGTGCCAGCTCACTGGGGGCGGAAGATACGCAGTATTTT.

This clonotype was detected a few times. The CDR3 DNA follows: TGCGCCAGCAGCCAGGGGCTGGTCCAGGGGGGTTACAATGAGCAGTTCTTC. As protein: CASSQGLVQGGYNEQFF. The rearrangement joins TRBV4-3 to TRBJ2-1; maybe TRBD1 (7 bases). Germline loops: CDR1 LGHNA, CDR2 YSLEER. Trimming removed 3 bases at V and 4 bases at J, with 19 bases between. The CDR3 runs 17 residues.

The sample holds a few counts of this clonotype. The chain recombines TRBV9 with TRBJ2-1; D is ambiguous. The length of the CDR3 is 15 residues. The germline V gene has CDR1 SGDLS and CDR2 YYNGEE. V was trimmed by 4 bases and J by 0 bases, leaving 11 bases between them. The CDR3 here is CASSIDRSSYNEQFF. DNA of the CDR3: TGTGCCAGCAGCATTGACCGGAGCTCCTACAATGAGCAGTTCTTC.

This clonotype was seen ten or more times. The chain is built from TRBV5-1 and TRBJ1-2, with 10 positions matching TRBD1. Germline CDR1 is SGHRS and CDR2 is YFSETQ. Losses at the gene ends were 4 bases for V and 8 bases for J; bases not matched to a gene: 2. CDR3 length: 12 residues. The CDR3 loop is CASSGQGDGYTF. CDR3 in DNA: TGCGCCAGCAGCGGACAGGGGGACGGCTACACCTTC.

This clonotype was counted between two and nine times. CDR3 sequence (DNA): TGCGCCAGCAGCCAGAGATTACAGGGAAAGTACGAGCAGTACTTC. It yields the protein CASSQRLQGKYEQYF. This chain links TRBV4-1 with TRBJ2-7; TRBD1 might be the D (6 bases). Germline-derived CDR1 and CDR2 are MGHRA and YSYEKL. V was pared by 3 bases and J by 4 bases, with 16 bases between. There are 15 residues in the CDR3.

This clonotype was seen a few times. This chain connects TRBV7-3 to TRBJ2-6; 7 nucleotides agree with TRBD1. The germline gives CDR1 SGHTA, CDR2 FQGTGA. The V segment lost 2 bases and the J segment 4 bases; nucleotides outside the gene matches: 5. The CDR3 runs 16 residues. The CDR3 loop is CASSLPTGAGANVLTF. In DNA form, the CDR3 reads TGTGCCAGCAGCTTACCAACAGGGGCCGGGGCCAACGTCCTGACTTTC.